The rows below give T cell receptor beta chains drawn from one sample of a study of cytomegalovirus exposure and HLA in healthy donors. TCRdb keeps only in-frame clones here, not all; method: immunoSEQ multiplex PCR. The table includes about 130,000 clones, 81% detected once. The sequenced material came from PBMCs. The receptors come from a man younger than 35 in good health and CMV-seropositive. The conserved cysteine and the conserved F or W are not part of the CDR3 here. Fields, in order: V gene, D gene, CDR3 protein. D genes are given only for firm matches.

V gene: TRBV4-1
D gene: -
CDR3 protein: ASSQDRGAGQWDTQY

V gene: TRBV12-5
D gene: TRBD1
CDR3 protein: ASGLVPGTGTYEQY

V gene: TRBV29-1
D gene: TRBD2
CDR3 protein: SERDEEYNEQF

V gene: TRBV2
D gene: -
CDR3 protein: ASRGRTDLSSYEQY

V gene: TRBV7-9
D gene: TRBD2
CDR3 protein: ASSGPTSGSYEQY

V gene: TRBV7-9
D gene: TRBD2
CDR3 protein: ASCPGTSNNEQF

V gene: TRBV7-9
D gene: TRBD2
CDR3 protein: ASSNSGGAPDTQY

V gene: TRBV7-2
D gene: -
CDR3 protein: ASSPNSGLRTANSPLH

V gene: TRBV7-9
D gene: TRBD1
CDR3 protein: ASSLSTGGYEGAKNIQY

V gene: TRBV29-1
D gene: -
CDR3 protein: SVPQGPEAF

V gene: TRBV5-4
D gene: -
CDR3 protein: ASSYSSTDTQY

V gene: TRBV27
D gene: TRBD1
CDR3 protein: ASSLLRQGVRTEAF

V gene: TRBV14
D gene: TRBD1
CDR3 protein: ASSHWDSSTGTQY

V gene: TRBV5-1
D gene: -
CDR3 protein: ASSTGTGPGNTIY

V gene: TRBV13
D gene: TRBD2
CDR3 protein: ASSLGFGGGVTGELF

V gene: TRBV4-3
D gene: -
CDR3 protein: ASSQDVAGLNQPQH

V gene: TRBV6-7
D gene: TRBD1
CDR3 protein: ASSFSDRGQETQY

V gene: TRBV5-1
D gene: -
CDR3 protein: ASSTLHRAGETQY

V gene: TRBV7-2
D gene: -
CDR3 protein: ASSLRQANEQF

V gene: TRBV7-2
D gene: TRBD1
CDR3 protein: ASSVEDRASQPQH

V gene: TRBV4-3
D gene: -
CDR3 protein: ASSQSRGSKGNQPQH

V gene: TRBV7-6
D gene: -
CDR3 protein: ASSPLMREDWGEQY

V gene: TRBV5-1
D gene: TRBD1
CDR3 protein: ASFRDRWTDTQY

V gene: TRBV5-1
D gene: TRBD2
CDR3 protein: ASSLAETSGGASGANVLT

V gene: TRBV9
D gene: -
CDR3 protein: ASSARGNTIY

V gene: TRBV4-3
D gene: TRBD2
CDR3 protein: ASSQTGLAGRNEQF

V gene: TRBV7-9
D gene: TRBD1
CDR3 protein: ASSLGGTGYEQY

V gene: TRBV5-6
D gene: TRBD1
CDR3 protein: ASSPPGDRTSAYT

V gene: TRBV6-5
D gene: -
CDR3 protein: ASSLGQEAF

V gene: TRBV4-1
D gene: TRBD1
CDR3 protein: ASSQEDRGDQPQH

V gene: TRBV28
D gene: -
CDR3 protein: ASSPPSRITYEQY

V gene: TRBV5-1
D gene: -
CDR3 protein: ASSLASKGERYT

V gene: TRBV4-1
D gene: -
CDR3 protein: ASSQRPRWVAKNIQY

V gene: TRBV9
D gene: -
CDR3 protein: ASSVGLWGAYNEQF

V gene: TRBV5-4
D gene: TRBD1
CDR3 protein: ASSPWTGTGRGYT

V gene: TRBV27
D gene: -
CDR3 protein: ASSLQAGPYGYT

V gene: TRBV7-9
D gene: TRBD1
CDR3 protein: ASSPYRGPGMF

V gene: TRBV7-6
D gene: TRBD1
CDR3 protein: ASSLGLRTGNYEQY

V gene: TRBV19
D gene: -
CDR3 protein: ASSMTTDTQY

V gene: TRBV5-6
D gene: TRBD1
CDR3 protein: ASSFGTGWMVNTEAF

V gene: TRBV28
D gene: -
CDR3 protein: ASSSESTYEQY

V gene: TRBV7-9
D gene: TRBD1
CDR3 protein: ASSLSGTGNYGYT

V gene: TRBV27
D gene: TRBD1
CDR3 protein: ASSFWDRASTDTQY

V gene: TRBV10-3
D gene: -
CDR3 protein: AISESATASSGNTIY

V gene: TRBV5-4
D gene: -
CDR3 protein: ASSYDRGITTNEKLF

V gene: TRBV5-1
D gene: TRBD2
CDR3 protein: ASSFQSGGSYEQY

V gene: TRBV2
D gene: -
CDR3 protein: ASSPTEASFQY

V gene: TRBV30
D gene: TRBD2
CDR3 protein: AFRARAGIRHEQF

V gene: TRBV11-3
D gene: -
CDR3 protein: ASSLYHRAGQPQH

V gene: TRBV13
D gene: TRBD2
CDR3 protein: ASTSSGISSYNEQF

V gene: TRBV29-1
D gene: TRBD1
CDR3 protein: SVEARTGSSYEQY

V gene: TRBV7-9
D gene: -
CDR3 protein: ASSPGELNTEAF

V gene: TRBV7-2
D gene: -
CDR3 protein: ASSPSGSWETQY

V gene: TRBV4-3
D gene: TRBD1
CDR3 protein: ASSQDRAFPLH

V gene: TRBV5-1
D gene: TRBD2
CDR3 protein: ASSLGLGVTEQF

V gene: TRBV9
D gene: -
CDR3 protein: ASSVVGTDTQY

V gene: TRBV11-2
D gene: -
CDR3 protein: ASSPLKLYNEQF